The sequence of this T cell receptor beta chain was determined in a study of shared clonotypes between healthy human individuals. Study observations and caveats: Investigators expected sequencing depth to affect clonotype sharing among donors. Naive subsets usually exceeded memory subsets in estimated richness. Relative to their counterparts shared across all four donors, non-shared clonotypes exhibited diminished generation probabilities.

A remark on this clone: The antigen remains unidentified.

The protocol was immunoSEQ multiplex PCR, while the TCRdb copy is restricted to in-frame clones and leaves out a portion. The table includes roughly 2.6 million clones, roughly 92% detected once. CDR1 is SGHTA, CDR2 FQGNSA, per germline. The ends lost 2 bases at V and 1 base at J; junction bases unmatched: 7. The CDR3 totals 16 residues. The receptor was derived from a man aged 18 to 30 in good health. The sample was naive CD4+ T cells sorted from blood. As to subset: CD45RA+ positively selected. The J gene is TRBJ1-1, the V gene TRBV7-2; 7 bases agree with TRBD1. The DNA for the CDR3 is TGTGCCAGCAGCTTACAAGGGGGCAAGAAGAACACTGAAGCTTTCTTT. It codes for CASSLQGGKKNTEAFF.